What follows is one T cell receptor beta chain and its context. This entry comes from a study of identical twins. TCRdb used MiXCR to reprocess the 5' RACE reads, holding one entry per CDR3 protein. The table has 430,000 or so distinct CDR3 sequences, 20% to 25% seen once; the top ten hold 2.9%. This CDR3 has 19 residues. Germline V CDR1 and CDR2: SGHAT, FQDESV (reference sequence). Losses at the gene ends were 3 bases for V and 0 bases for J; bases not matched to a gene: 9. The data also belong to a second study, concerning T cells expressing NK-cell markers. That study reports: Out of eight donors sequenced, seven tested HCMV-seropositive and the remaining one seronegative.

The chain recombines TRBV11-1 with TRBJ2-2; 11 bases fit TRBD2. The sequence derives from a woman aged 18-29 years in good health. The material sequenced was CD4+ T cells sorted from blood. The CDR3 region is CASSFPLAGGNTNTGELFF. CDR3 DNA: TGTGCCAGCAGCTTCCCCCTAGCGGGGGGCAACACGAACACCGGGGAGCTGTTTTTT.